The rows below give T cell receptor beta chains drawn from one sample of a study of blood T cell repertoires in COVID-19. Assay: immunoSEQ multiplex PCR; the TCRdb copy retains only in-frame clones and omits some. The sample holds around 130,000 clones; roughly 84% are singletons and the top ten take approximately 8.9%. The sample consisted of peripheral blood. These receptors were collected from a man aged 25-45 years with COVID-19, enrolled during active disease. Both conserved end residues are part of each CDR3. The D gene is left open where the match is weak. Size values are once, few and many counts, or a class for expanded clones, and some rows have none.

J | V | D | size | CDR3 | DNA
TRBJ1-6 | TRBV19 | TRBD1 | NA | CASSPIDRGNSPLHF | TGTGCCAGTAGTCCTATCGACAGGGGGAATTCACCCCTCCACTTT
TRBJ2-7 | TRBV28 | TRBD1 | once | CATGDRTYEQYF | TGTGCCACGGGGGACAGGACCTACGAGCAGTACTTC
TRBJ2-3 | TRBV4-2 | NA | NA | CASSQGRLAHTQYF | TGTGCCAGCAGCCAAGGAAGGCTAGCCCATACGCAGTATTTT
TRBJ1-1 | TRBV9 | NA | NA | CASSGGTLLNTEAFF | TGTGCCAGCAGCGGGGGGACACTCTTGAACACTGAAGCTTTCTTT
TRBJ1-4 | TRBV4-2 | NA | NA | CASSQEFAGEGEKLFF | TGTGCCAGCAGCCAAGAGTTTGCAGGTGAGGGAGAAAAACTGTTTTTT
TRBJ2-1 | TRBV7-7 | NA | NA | CASSLGAGDEQFF | TGTGCTAGCAGCTTAGGGGCCGGGGATGAGCAGTTCTTC
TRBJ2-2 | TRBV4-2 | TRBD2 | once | CASSQPGGTSGTGELFF | TGTGCCAGCAGCCAACCCGGCGGGACTAGCGGGACCGGGGAGCTGTTTTTT
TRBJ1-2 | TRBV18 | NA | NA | CASSPDSNYGYTF | TGTGCCAGCTCACCGGACTCCAACTATGGCTACACCTTC
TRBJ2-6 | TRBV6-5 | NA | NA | CASSKGSGANVLTF | TGTGCCAGCAGTAAGGGGTCTGGGGCCAACGTCCTGACTTTC
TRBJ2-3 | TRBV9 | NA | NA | CASSTSQQYVSTDTQYF | TGTGCCAGCAGCACATCACAGCAATACGTCAGCACAGATACGCAGTATTTT
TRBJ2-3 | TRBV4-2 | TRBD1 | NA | CASSPGQAPDTQYF | TGTGCCAGCAGCCCGGGACAGGCCCCAGATACGCAGTATTTT
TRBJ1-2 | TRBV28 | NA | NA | CASSLFAAFTSNYGYTF | TGTGCCAGCAGTTTATTCGCGGCTTTCACCAGTAACTATGGCTACACCTTC
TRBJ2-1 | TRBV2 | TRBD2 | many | CASSPFLAGAYNEQFF | TGTGCCAGCAGTCCTTTTCTAGCGGGGGCCTACAATGAGCAGTTCTTC
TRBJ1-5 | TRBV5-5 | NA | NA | CASSLVIVRGNQPQHF | TGTGCCAGCAGCTTGGTCATCGTGAGGGGGAACCAGCCCCAGCATTTT
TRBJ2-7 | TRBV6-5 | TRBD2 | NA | CASSYLGGLGYEQYF | TGTGCCAGCAGTTACCTCGGGGGGTTGGGGTACGAGCAGTACTTC
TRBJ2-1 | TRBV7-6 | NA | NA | CASSLDLERGNEQFF | TGTGCCAGCAGCTTAGATCTTGAAAGGGGCAATGAGCAGTTCTTC
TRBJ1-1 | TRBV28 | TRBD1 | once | CASSRRQGSNTEAFF | TGTGCCAGCAGCCGCCGACAGGGTAGTAACACTGAAGCTTTCTTT
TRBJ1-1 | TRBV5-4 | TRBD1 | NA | CASSGQGWNTEAFF | TGTGCCAGCAGCGGACAGGGTTGGAACACTGAAGCTTTCTTT
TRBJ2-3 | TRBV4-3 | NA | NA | CASSQVVGTSTDTQYF | TGCGCCAGCAGCCAAGTGGTCGGGACAAGCACAGATACGCAGTATTTT
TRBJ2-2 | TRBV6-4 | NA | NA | CASSERTGELFF | TGTGCCAGCAGTGAGCGCACCGGGGAGCTGTTTTTT
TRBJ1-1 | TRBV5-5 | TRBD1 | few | CASSLYRTGAEAFF | TGTGCCAGCAGCTTGTACAGGACAGGGGCAGAAGCTTTCTTT
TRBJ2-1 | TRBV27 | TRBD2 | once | CASRGLAGGYNEQFF | TGTGCCAGCCGTGGACTAGCGGGAGGATATAATGAGCAGTTCTTC
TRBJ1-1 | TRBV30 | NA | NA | CAWSVKSTGRNTEAFF | TGTGCCTGGAGTGTAAAGTCTACAGGCCGGAACACTGAAGCTTTCTTT
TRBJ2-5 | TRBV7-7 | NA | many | CASSLRSDQETQYF | TGTGCTAGCAGCTTACGTAGCGATCAAGAGACCCAGTACTTC
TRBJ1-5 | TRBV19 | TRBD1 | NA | CASSIGRGQGNQPQHF | TGTGCCAGTAGTATTGGGAGAGGACAGGGCAATCAGCCCCAGCATTTT
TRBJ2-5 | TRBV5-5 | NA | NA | CASSRRDNQETQYF | TGTGCCAGCAGCCGCCGGGACAATCAAGAGACCCAGTACTTC
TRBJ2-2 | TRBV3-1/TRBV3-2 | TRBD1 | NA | CASSQAGQGSYTGELFF | TGTGCCAGCAGCCAGGCTGGACAGGGGAGCTACACCGGGGAGCTGTTTTTT
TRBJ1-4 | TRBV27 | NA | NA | CASSVGQNEKLFF | TGTGCCAGCTCTGTGGGGCAGAATGAAAAACTGTTTTTT
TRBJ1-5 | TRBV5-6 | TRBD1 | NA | CASSFGTGGNQPQHF | TGTGCCAGCAGCTTTGGGACAGGGGGAAATCAGCCCCAGCATTTT
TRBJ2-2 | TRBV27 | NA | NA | CASSPSTGELFF | TGTGCCAGCAGTCCTTCTACCGGGGAGCTGTTTTTT
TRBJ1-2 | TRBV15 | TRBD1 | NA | CATSSRTGTDGYTF | TGTGCCACCAGCAGTCGGACAGGGACGGATGGCTACACCTTC
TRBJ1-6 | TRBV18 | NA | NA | CASSPPAGNNSPLHF | TGTGCCAGCTCACCACCCGCAGGAAATAATTCACCCCTCCACTTT
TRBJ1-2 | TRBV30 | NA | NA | CAWSNYGYTF | TGTGCCTGGAGCAATTATGGCTACACCTTC
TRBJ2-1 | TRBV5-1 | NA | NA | CASSLEGRSYNEQFF | TGCGCCAGCAGCTTGGAGGGGCGCTCCTACAATGAGCAGTTCTTC
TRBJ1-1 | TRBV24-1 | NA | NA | CATSGPQGTEAFF | TGTGCCACCAGTGGCCCGCAGGGCACTGAAGCTTTCTTT
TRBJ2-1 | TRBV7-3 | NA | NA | CASSAGAGGEQFF | TGTGCCAGCAGCGCAGGGGCTGGGGGTGAGCAGTTCTTC
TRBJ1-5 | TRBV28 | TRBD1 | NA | CATGDRGLDQPQHF | TGTGCCACCGGGGACAGGGGACTTGATCAGCCCCAGCATTTT
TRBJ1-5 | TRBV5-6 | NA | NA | CASSLEGLGQPQHF | TGTGCCAGCAGCTTGGAGGGGCTCGGTCAGCCCCAGCATTTT
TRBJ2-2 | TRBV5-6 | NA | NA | CASLRDTGELFF | TGTGCCAGCCTCAGGGACACCGGGGAGCTGTTTTTT
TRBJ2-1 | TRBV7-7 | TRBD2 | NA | CASSLIAGSYNEQFF | TGTGCTAGCAGCTTGATAGCGGGATCCTACAATGAGCAGTTCTTC
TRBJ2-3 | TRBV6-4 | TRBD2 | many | CASSEGLAGDTQYF | TGTGCCAGCAGTGAAGGACTAGCGGGAGATACGCAGTATTTT
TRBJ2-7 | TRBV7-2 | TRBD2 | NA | CASSSLGIAGDYEQYF | TGTGCCAGCAGCTCTCTCGGGATAGCGGGAGACTACGAGCAGTACTTC
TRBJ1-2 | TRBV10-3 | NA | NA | CAISDSERGYGYTF | TGTGCCATCAGTGATAGTGAGCGAGGCTATGGCTACACCTTC
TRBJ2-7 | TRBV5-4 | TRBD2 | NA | CASSPGGGAEFYEQYF | TGTGCCAGCAGCCCGGGGGGGGGAGCCGAATTCTACGAGCAGTACTTC